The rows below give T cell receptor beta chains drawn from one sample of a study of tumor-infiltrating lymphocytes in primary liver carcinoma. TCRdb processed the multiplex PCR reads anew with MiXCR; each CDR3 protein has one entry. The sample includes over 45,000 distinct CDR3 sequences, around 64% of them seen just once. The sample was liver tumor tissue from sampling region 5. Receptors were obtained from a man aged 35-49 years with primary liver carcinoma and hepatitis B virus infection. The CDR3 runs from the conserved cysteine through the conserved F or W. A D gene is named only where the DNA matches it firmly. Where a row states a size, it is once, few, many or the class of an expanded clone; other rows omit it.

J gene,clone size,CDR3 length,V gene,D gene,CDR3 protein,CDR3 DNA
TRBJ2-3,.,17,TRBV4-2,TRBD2,CASSPGLAGRLRDTQYF,TGTGCCAGCAGCCCTGGACTAGCGGGCCGCCTCAGAGATACACAATATTTT
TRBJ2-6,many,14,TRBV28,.,CASIGRPGANVLTF,TGTGCCAGCATTGGCAGGCCTGGGGCCAACGTCCTGACTTTC
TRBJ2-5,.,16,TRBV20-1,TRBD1,CSASTPLGTGPETQYF,TGCAGTGCTAGTACGCCCCTAGGGACAGGACCAGAGACCCAGTACTTC
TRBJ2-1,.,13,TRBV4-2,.,CAGSQAREYEHFF,TGTGCCGGCAGCCAAGCGCGAGAGTATGAGCACTTCTTC
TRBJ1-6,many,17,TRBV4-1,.,CASSQDLPGGSTSPLHF,TGCGCCAGCAGCCAAGATCTTCCCGGGGGATCAACTTCACCCCTCCACTTT
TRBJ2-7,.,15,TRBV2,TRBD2,CASIGLAGGTYEQYF,TGTGCCAGCATTGGACTAGCGGGAGGAACCTACGAGCAGTACTTC
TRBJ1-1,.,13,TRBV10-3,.,CAIGDDRATEAFF,TGTGCCATCGGTGATGATAGGGCCACTGAAGCTTTCTTT
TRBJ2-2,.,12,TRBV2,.,CASSQGTGELFF,TGTGCCAGCAGTCAGGGGACCGGGGAGCTGTTTTTT
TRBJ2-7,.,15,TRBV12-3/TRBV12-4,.,CASSLRTVGESEQYF,TGTGCCAGCAGTTTGAGAACAGTGGGCGAGTCCGAGCAGTACTTC
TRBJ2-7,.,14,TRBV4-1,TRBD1,CTSSQGTASYEQYF,TGCACCAGCAGCCAAGGGACAGCGAGCTACGAGCAGTACTTC
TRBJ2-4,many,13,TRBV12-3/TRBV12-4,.,CASATGEGNIQYF,TGTGCCAGCGCGACAGGGGAGGGCAACATTCAGTACTTC
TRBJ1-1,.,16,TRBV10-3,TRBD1,CAAGKNRGLGNTEAFF,TGTGCCGCCGGAAAGAACAGGGGGTTGGGGAACACTGAAGCTTTCTTT
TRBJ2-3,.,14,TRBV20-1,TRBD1,CSARGTGGIDMQYF,TGCAGTGCTAGAGGGACAGGGGGGATAGATATGCAGTATTTT
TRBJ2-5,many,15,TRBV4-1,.,CASSHSTGYGETQYF,TGCGCCAGCAGCCATAGTACAGGGTACGGAGAGACCCAGTACTTC
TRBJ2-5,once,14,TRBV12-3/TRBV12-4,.,CASSSGGAKETQYF,TGTGCCAGCAGTAGTGGCGGGGCCAAAGAGACCCAGTACTTC
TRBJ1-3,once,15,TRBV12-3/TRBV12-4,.,CASALDGSTGNTMYF,TGTGCCAGCGCCTTGGATGGGAGTACTGGAAACACCATGTATTTT
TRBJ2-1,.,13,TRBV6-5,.,CVSNPTGNNEQLF,TGTGTCAGCAACCCAACAGGGAACAATGAGCAGTTATTC
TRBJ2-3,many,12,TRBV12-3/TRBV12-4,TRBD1,CASTMTGDTQYF,TGTGCCAGCACCATGACAGGGGATACGCAGTATTTT
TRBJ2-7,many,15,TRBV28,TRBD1,CASSPDPGQAYEQYF,TGTGCCAGCAGTCCCGACCCGGGACAGGCCTACGAGCAGTACTTC
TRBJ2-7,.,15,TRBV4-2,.,CASGPDLTQGYEQYF,TGTGCCAGCGGCCCCGACCTTACCCAGGGCTACGAGCAATACTTC
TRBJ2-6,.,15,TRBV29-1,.,CSVAQGTLGANVMTF,.
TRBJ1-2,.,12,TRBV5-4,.,CASTSNIAGYTF,TGTGCCAGCACTTCCAACATAGCTGGCTACACCTTC
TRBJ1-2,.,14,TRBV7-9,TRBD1,CASSSDRGLVDYTF,TGTGCCAGCAGCAGCGACAGGGGTTTGGTTGACTACACCTTC
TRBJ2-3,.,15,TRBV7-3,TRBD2,CASSSSSGSSDTQYF,TGTGCCAGCAGCTCATCTAGCGGGAGTAGTGATACGCAGTATTTT
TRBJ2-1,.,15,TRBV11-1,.,CASSLGLAQYNEQIF,TGTGCCAGTAGCTTGGGTTTAGCCCAATACAATGAGCAGATCTTC
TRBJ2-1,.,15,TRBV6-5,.,CASRTCGAQTDEQFF,TGTGCCAGCAGGACGTGCGGGGCACAGACGGATGAGCAGTTCTTC
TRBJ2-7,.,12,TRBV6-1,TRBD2,CANGGIPYEQYF,TGTGCCAACGGGGGGATCCCCTACGAGCAGTACTTC
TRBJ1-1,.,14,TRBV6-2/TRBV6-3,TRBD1,CASSNRGGNTEVFF,TGTGCCAGCAGCAACAGGGGTGGGAACACTGAAGTTTTCTTT
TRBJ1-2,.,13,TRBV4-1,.,CASSEIGNYGYTF,TGCGCCAGCAGTGAGATAGGTAACTATGGCTACACCTTC
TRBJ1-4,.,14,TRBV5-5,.,CASSLEGTREKLFF,TGTGCTAGCAGCTTGGAGGGGACTCGGGAAAAACTGTTTTTT
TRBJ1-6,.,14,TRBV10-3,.,CAISHDKGGSVLHF,TGTGCCATCAGCCACGACAAGGGAGGATCAGTCCTCCACTTT
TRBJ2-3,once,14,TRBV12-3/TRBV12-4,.,CASSLRIRTDTQYF,TGTGCAAGCAGTCTCCGGATTAGAACAGATACGCAGTATTTT
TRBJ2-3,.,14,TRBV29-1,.,CSVESRDVIDMQYF,TGCAGCGTTGAAAGCAGGGATGTCATAGATATGCAGTATTTT
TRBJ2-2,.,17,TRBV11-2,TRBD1,CASSFDQDRIGTGELFF,TGTGCCAGCAGCTTTGATCAGGACAGGATCGGGACCGGGGAGCTGTTTTTT
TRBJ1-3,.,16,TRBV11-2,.,CAGSLDLDYSGNNMYF,TGTGCCGGCAGCTTAGATCTAGACTACTCTGGAAACAACATGTATTTC
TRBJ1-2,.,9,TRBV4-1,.,CARKPGYTF,TGCGCCAGGAAGCCGGGTTACACCTTC
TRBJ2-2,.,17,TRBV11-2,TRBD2,CASSPLAGGPRAGEQFF,TGTGCCAGCAGCCCGTTAGCGGGAGGGCCGAGGGCCGGCGAGCAATTTTTT
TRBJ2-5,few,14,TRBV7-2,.,CASSLAIAQETQYF,TGTGCCAGCAGCTTAGCGATAGCACAAGAGACCCAGTACTTC
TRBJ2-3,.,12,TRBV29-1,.,CSVLPCTDTQCF,TGCAGCGTGCTCCCTTGCACAGATACGCAGTGTTTT
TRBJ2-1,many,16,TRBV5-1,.,CASSFLGTSSYNEQFF,TGCGCCAGCAGCTTCCTTGGTACAAGCTCCTACAATGAGCAGTTCTTC
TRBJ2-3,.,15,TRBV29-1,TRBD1,CSVESPGQGPDRQYF,TGCAGCGTTGAATCTCCGGGACAGGGCCCAGATAGGCAGTATTTT
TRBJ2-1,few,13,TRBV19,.,CASTGRRNNEQFF,TGTGCCAGTACGGGGAGAAGGAACAATGAGCAGTTCTTC
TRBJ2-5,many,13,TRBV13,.,CASSLPGGETQYF,TGTGCCAGCAGCCTCCCGGGCGGGGAGACCCAGTACTTC
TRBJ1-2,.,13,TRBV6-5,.,CASTREPGRGYTF,TGTGCTAGCACCAGAGAGCCGGGACGTGGCTACACCTTC
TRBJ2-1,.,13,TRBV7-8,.,CASIHQGGAEHFF,TGTGCCAGCATTCACCAAGGAGGGGCTGAGCACTTCTTC
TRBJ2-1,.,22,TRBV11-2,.,CASSLSYRCPVNQVRSYNEQFF,TGTGCCAGCAGCCTCTCCTACCGGTGTCCCGTGAATCAGGTTCGCTCCTACAATGAGCAGTTCTTC
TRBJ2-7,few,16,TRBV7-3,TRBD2,CASSPTWTSVVYEQYF,TGTGCCAGCAGCCCTACCTGGACTAGCGTCGTCTACGAGCAGTACTTC
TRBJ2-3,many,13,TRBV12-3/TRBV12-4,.,CASSLGNTDTQYF,TGTGCCAGCAGTTTAGGGAACACAGATACGCAGTATTTT
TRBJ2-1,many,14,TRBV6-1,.,CASTKPSDKNEQFF,TGTGCCAGCACTAAGCCTAGCGACAAGAATGAGCAGTTCTTC
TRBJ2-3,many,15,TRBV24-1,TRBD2,CATSPGLGYEDTQYF,TGTGCCACCAGTCCGGGACTAGGCTATGAGGATACGCAGTATTTT
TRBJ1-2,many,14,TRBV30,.,CAWSTGIPNYGYTF,TGTGCCTGGAGTACCGGGATCCCTAACTATGGCTACACCTTC
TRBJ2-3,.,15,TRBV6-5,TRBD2,CVSNLAGDTTDTQYF,TGTGTCAGCAATCTGGCGGGAGATACTACAGATACCCAGTATTTT
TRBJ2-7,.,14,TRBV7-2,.,CTSSLSGRPYEQYF,TGTACCAGCAGCTTAAGTGGGAGACCCTACGAGCAATACTTC
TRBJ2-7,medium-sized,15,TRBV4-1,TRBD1,CASSPTGGGWEEQYF,TGCGCCAGCAGCCCCACAGGGGGCGGTTGGGAAGAGCAGTACTTC
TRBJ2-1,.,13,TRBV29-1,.,CSELAGAYNEQFF,TGCAGCGAGCTAGCAGGGGCCTACAATGAGCAGTTCTTC
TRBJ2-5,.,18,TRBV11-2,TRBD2,CASSPRGLVGAPGETQYF,TGTGCCAGCAGCCCCCGGGGACTAGTGGGAGCCCCTGGAGAGACCCAGTACTTC
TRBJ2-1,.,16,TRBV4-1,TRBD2,CASSQVGTSVYNEQFF,TGCGCCAGCAGCCAAGTCGGGACTAGCGTCTACAATGAGCAGTTCTTT
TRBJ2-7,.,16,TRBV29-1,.,CSVKDQEATPSYEQYF,TGCAGCGTTAAAGATCAAGAGGCCACCCCTTCCTATGAGCAGTACTTC